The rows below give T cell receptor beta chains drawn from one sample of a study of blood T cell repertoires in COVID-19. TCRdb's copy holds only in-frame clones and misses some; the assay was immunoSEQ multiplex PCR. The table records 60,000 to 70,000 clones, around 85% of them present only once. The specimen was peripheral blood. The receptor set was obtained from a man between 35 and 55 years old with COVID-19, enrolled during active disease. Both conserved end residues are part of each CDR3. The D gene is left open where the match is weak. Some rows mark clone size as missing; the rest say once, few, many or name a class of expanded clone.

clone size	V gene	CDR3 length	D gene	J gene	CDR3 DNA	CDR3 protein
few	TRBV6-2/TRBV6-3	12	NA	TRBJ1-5	TGTGCCAGCAGCGACAGGTTTCAGCCCCAGCATTTT	CASSDRFQPQHF
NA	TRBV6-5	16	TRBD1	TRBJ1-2	TGTGCCAGCAGTTACTCTACCGGGACAGGGTCCTATGGCTACACCTTC	CASSYSTGTGSYGYTF
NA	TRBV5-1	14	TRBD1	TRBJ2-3	TGCGCCAGCGGGGACAGGGAGGGCACAGATACGCAGTATTTT	CASGDREGTDTQYF
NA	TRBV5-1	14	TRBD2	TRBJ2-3	TGCGCCAGCAGCTCCGGACTAGCGGCAGATACGCAGTATTTT	CASSSGLAADTQYF
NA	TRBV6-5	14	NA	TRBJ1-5	TGTGCCAGCACCGAAGACCTCGAGGGTCAGCCCCAGCATTTT	CASTEDLEGQPQHF
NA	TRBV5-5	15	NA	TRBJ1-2	TGTGCCAGCAGCTACACAGGGTCAGCTAACTATGGCTACACCTTC	CASSYTGSANYGYTF
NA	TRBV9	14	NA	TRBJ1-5	TGTGCCAGCAGCGGAGAAGATAGCAATCAGCCCCAGCATTTT	CASSGEDSNQPQHF
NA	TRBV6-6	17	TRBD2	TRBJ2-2	TGTGCCAGCAGTCAGACTTGGACTAGCGGGGTCACCGGGGAGCTGTTTTTT	CASSQTWTSGVTGELFF
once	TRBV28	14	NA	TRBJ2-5	TGTGCCAGCAGTTCCACGGCCACGGGTGGTACCCAGTACTTC	CASSSTATGGTQYF
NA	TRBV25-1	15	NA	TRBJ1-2	TGTGCCAGCAGGGGAGTCAGGGGACCTAACTATGGCTACACCTTC	CASRGVRGPNYGYTF
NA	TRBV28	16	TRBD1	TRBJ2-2	TGTGCCAGCAGCGGACAGGTCTTCGCGAACACCGGGGAGCTGTTTTTT	CASSGQVFANTGELFF
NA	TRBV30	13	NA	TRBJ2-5	TGTGCCTGGAGCACGGACACCTTGGAGACCCAGTACTTC	CAWSTDTLETQYF
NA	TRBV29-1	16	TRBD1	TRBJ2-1	TGCAGCGTTGAGAGAACCCGGGACAGGGCGTACAATGAGCAGTTCTTC	CSVERTRDRAYNEQFF
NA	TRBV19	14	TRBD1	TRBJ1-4	TGTGCCAGTATCAGGACAGGGGACGGAGAAAAACTGTTTTTT	CASIRTGDGEKLFF
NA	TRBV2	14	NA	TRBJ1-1	TGTGCCAGCAGTAAGACAGATATGAACACTGAAGCTTTCTTT	CASSKTDMNTEAFF
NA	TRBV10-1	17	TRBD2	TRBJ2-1	TGCGCCAGCAGCGCGGGACGTACTAGCGGGGACTACAATGAGCAGTTCTTC	CASSAGRTSGDYNEQFF
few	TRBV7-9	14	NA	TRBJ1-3	TGTGCCAGCAGGGACTTCCCCAATGGAAACACCATATATTTT	CASRDFPNGNTIYF
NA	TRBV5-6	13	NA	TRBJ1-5	TGTGCCAGCAGCCGGGACACCGATACGCCCCAGCATTTT	CASSRDTDTPQHF
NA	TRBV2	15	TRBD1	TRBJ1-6	TGTGCCAGCAGCTTCGGGACAGGAATGGGTTCACCCCTCCACTTT	CASSFGTGMGSPLHF
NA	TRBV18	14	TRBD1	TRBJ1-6	TGTGCCAGCTCAACCGGGACAGGGGAATCACCCCTCCACTTT	CASSTGTGESPLHF
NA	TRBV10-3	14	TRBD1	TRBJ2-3	TGTGCCGGCAAGGGGGCCTTACACACAGATACGCAGTATTTT	CAGKGALHTDTQYF
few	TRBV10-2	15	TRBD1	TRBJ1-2	TGCGCCAGCAGCGAACCGGGACAGAAGAACTATGGCTACACCTTC	CASSEPGQKNYGYTF
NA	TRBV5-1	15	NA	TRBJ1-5	TGCGCCAGCAGCTTGGAACAGGGCGTTCAGCAGCCCCAGCATTTT	CASSLEQGVQQPQHF
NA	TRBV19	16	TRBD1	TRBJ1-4	TGTGCCAGTAGTCCTGGGACAGCCCGTACTTATGAAAAACTGTTTTTT	CASSPGTARTYEKLFF
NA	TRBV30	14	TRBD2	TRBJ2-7	TGTGCCTGGAGAGAAGCGGGGGGCACCTACGAGCAGTACTTC	CAWREAGGTYEQYF
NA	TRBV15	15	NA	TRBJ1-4	TGTGCCACCAGCAGGGGAGGGGGAGGGCGTGAAAAACTGTTTTTT	CATSRGGGGREKLFF
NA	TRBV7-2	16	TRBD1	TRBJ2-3	TGTGCCAGCAGTCGAACAGGGGCTGGTTACACAGATACGCAGTATTTT	CASSRTGAGYTDTQYF
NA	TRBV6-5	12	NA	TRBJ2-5	TGTGCCAGCAGCTCGGTTGCGGGGACCCAGTACTTC	CASSSVAGTQYF
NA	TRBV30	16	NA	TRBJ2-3	TGTGCCTGGATGGGGGGAGTCAGCAGGGGCACAGATACGCAGTATTTT	CAWMGGVSRGTDTQYF
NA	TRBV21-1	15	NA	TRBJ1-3	TGTGCCAGCAGCAAGGGACAGGGGGCTGGAAACACCATATATTTT	CASSKGQGAGNTIYF
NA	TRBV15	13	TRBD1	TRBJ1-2	TGTGCCACCAGCATAAGGACAGGGTCTGGCTACACCTTC	CATSIRTGSGYTF
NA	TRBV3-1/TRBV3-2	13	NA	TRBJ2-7	TGTGCCAGCAGCCAAACACAGGGTTACGAGCAGTACTTC	CASSQTQGYEQYF
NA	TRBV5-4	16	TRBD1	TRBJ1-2	TGTGCCAGCAGCTCCGGACAGGGTAAGGGGAACTATGGCTACACCTTC	CASSSGQGKGNYGYTF
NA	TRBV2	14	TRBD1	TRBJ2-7	TGTGCCAGCAGTAGGGAGACAGGGCTATACGAGCAGTACTTC	CASSRETGLYEQYF
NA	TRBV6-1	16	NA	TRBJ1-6	TGTGCCAGCAGTGAAGAGGAGGGATACTATAATTCACCCCTCCACTTT	CASSEEEGYYNSPLHF
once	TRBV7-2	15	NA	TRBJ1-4	TGTGCCAGCAGCTCCATGTTGGGGCTAAATGAAAAACTGTTTTTT	CASSSMLGLNEKLFF
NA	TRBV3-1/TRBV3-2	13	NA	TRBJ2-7	TGTGCCAGCAGCCAAGGGACTTTCTACGAGCAGTACTTC	CASSQGTFYEQYF
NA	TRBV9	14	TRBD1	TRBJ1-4	TGTGCCAGCAGCGTGGCAGGGGGCTATGAAAAACTGTTTTTT	CASSVAGGYEKLFF
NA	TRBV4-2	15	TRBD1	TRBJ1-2	TGTGCCAGCAGCCATTTAGAGGACAGGGACTATGGCTACACCTTC	CASSHLEDRDYGYTF
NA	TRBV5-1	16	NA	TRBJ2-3	TGCGCCAGCAGCCAGATTACCCGGGGGACCACAGATACGCAGTATTTT	CASSQITRGTTDTQYF
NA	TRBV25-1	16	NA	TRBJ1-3	TGTGCCAGCAGTGCGCCAGGGGTTAGCTCTGGAAACACCATATATTTT	CASSAPGVSSGNTIYF